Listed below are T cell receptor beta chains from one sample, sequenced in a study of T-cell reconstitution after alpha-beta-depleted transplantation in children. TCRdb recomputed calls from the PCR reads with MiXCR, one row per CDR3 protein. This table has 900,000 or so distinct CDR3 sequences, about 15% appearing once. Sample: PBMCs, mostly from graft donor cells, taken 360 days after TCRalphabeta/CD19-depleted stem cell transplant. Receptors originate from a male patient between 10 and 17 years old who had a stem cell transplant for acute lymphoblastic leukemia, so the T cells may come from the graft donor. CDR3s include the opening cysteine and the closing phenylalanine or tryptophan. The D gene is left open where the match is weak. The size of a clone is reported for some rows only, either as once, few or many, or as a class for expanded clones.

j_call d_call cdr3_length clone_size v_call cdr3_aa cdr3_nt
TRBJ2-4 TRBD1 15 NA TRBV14 CASSQGWTGIHIQYF TGTGCCAGCAGCCAAGGATGGACAGGGATACACATTCAGTACTTC
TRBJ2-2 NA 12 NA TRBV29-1 CSVESSTGELFF TGCAGCGTTGAGTCCAGCACCGGGGAGCTGTTTTTT
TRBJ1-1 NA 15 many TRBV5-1 CASSLLSGMNTEAFF TGCGCCAGCAGCTTGCTCAGCGGGATGAACACTGAAGCTTTCTTT
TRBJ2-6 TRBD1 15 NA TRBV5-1 CASSPGTVWANVLTF TGCGCCAGCAGCCCCGGGACAGTTTGGGCCAACGTCCTGACTTTC
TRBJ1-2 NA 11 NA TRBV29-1 CSGGGPYGYTF TGCAGCGGTGGAGGGCCCTATGGCTACACCTTC
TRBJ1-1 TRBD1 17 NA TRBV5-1 CASSRRQGGAMNTEAFF TGCGCCAGCAGTAGACGACAGGGAGGAGCCATGAACACTGAAGCTTTCTTT
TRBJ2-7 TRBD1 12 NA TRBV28 CASRGQGDEQYF TGTGCCAGCCGAGGACAGGGGGACGAGCAGTACTTC
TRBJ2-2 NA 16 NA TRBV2 CASSEGWGPSTGELFF TGTGCCAGCAGTGAAGGGTGGGGGCCAAGCACCGGGGAGCTGTTTTTT
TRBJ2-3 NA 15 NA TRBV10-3 CAISESTSRGRTQYF TGTGCCATCAGTGAGTCGACTAGCAGGGGTCGTACGCAGTATTTT
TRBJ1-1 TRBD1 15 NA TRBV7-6 CASSLGQGPRTEAFF TGTGCCAGCAGCTTAGGACAGGGACCGAGGACTGAAGCTTTCTTT
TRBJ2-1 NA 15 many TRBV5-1 CASSPGPSSYNEQFF TGCGCCAGCAGCCCCGGACCCAGCTCCTACAATGAGCAGTTCTTC
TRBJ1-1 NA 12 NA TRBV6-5 CASSYGRTEAFF TGTGCCAGCAGTTACGGGCGGACTGAAGCTTTCTTT
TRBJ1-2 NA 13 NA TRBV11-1 CASSLNLGYGYTF TGTGCCAGCAGCTTAAACCTAGGGTATGGCTACACCTTC
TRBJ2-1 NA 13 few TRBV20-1 CSASRTKYNEQFF TGCAGTGCTAGCAGGACTAAATACAATGAGCAGTTCTTC
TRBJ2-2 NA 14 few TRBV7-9 CASSPLHYTGELFF TGTGCCAGCAGCCCACTTCATTACACCGGGGAGCTGTTTTTT
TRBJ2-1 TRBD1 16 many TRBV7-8 CASSLQGVSSYNEQFF TGTGCCAGCAGCTTACAGGGGGTGAGCTCCTACAATGAGCAGTTCTTC
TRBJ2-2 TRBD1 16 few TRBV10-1 CASSEWTGGAGGELFF TGCGCCAGCAGTGAATGGACAGGGGGCGCCGGCGGGGAGCTGTTTTTT
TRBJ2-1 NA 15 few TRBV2 CARGGRGEGLNEQFF TGTGCCAGAGGGGGGCGGGGAGAGGGCTTGAATGAGCAGTTCTTC
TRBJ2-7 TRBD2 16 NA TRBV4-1 CASSQVATSGVGEQYF TGCGCCAGCAGCCAAGTCGCGACTAGCGGGGTAGGCGAGCAGTACTTC